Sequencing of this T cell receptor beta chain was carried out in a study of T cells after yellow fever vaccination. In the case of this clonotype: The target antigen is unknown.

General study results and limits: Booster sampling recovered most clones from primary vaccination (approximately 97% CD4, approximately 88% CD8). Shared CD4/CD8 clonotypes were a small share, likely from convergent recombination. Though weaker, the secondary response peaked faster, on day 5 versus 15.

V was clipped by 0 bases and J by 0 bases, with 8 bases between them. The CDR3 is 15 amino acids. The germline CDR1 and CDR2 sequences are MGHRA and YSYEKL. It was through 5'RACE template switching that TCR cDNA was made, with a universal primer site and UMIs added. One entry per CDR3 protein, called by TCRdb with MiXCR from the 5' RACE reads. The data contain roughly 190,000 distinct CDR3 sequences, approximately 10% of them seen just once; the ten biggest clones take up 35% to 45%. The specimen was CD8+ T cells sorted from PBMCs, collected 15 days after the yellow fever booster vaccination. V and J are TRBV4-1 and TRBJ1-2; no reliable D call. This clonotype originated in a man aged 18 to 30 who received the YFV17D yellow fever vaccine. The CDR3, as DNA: TGCGCCAGCAGCCAAGACCCGGGCCCTAACTATGGCTACACCTTC. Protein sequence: CASSQDPGPNYGYTF.